This T cell receptor beta chain originates from a study of T cells in Graves' hyperthyroidism and ophthalmopathy. General study findings and limits: Most expanded thyroid clonotypes above 0.001 recurred in blood. Separating ophthalmopathy from stable hyperthyroidism was achieved by a 13 V-J model.

This clonotype has a count of ten or more. The antigen is not known. The CDR3 regions of TCR beta were amplified from RNA transcripts. During a first-round RT-PCR of the TCR CDR3, the HTBI primer set was used. Using its own MiXCR run on the multiplex PCR reads, TCRdb lists one record per CDR3 protein. The sample shows more than 350,000 distinct CDR3 sequences, 13% to 15% of them seen only once. V lost 3 bases and J lost 1, with 18 bases in between. The germline gives CDR1 WSHSY, CDR2 SAAADI. The CDR3 consists of 17 residues. Used for diagnoses were clinical symptoms, serum thyroxine and TRAb, thyroid ultrasound and orbital computed tomography.

This sequence joins TRBV10-2 and TRBJ2-5; D perhaps matches TRBD2 (5 bases). The clonotype comes from a woman aged 60-70 years with Graves' ophthalmopathy. Sequenced sample: blood. CDR3 nucleotide sequence: TGCGCCAGCAGTGATGGCCTAGCCCACACCCTCCAAGAGACCCAGTACTTC. Its protein is CASSDGLAHTLQETQYF.